This TCR beta chain was documented in a study of T-cell reconstitution after alpha-beta-depleted transplantation in children. This clonotype was detected many times. Researchers prepared the TCRbeta library using unique molecular identifiers, the study reports. A single record per CDR3 protein comes from TCRdb applying MiXCR to the PCR reads. The repertoire consists of hundreds of thousands of distinct CDR3 sequences, with approximately 10% occurring once and the leading ten covering around 2%. This sample comprised PBMCs, obtained before TCRalphabeta/CD19-depleted stem cell transplant. The sequence was obtained from a child aged 2 to 10 with inherited bone marrow failure, due to receive a stem cell transplant.

Written as DNA, the CDR3 is TGCAGTGCTAGGCGGACGGGCCTTAGCACAGATACGCAGTATTTT. This codes for CSARRTGLSTDTQYF. The chain carries TRBV20-1 and TRBJ2-3; no reliable D call. Looked up from germline, CDR1 is DFQATT and CDR2 is SNEGSKA (reference sequence). The CDR3 spans 15 residues. V was cut by 3 bases and J by 0 bases, with 13 bases left in between.